This T cell receptor beta chain stems from a study of blood T cell repertoires in COVID-19. V lost 7 bases and J lost 2, with 15 bases in between. Germline-derived CDR1 and CDR2 are SGHDT and YYEEEE. CDR3 length: 14 amino acids. This table comes from immunoSEQ multiplex PCR, and its TCRdb copy is limited to in-frame clones, with some not included. The sample has hundreds of thousands of clones; 85% to 90% are singletons. The sequenced sample was PBMCs or T cells enriched from blood (not recorded which). V gene TRBV5-6 combines with J gene TRBJ1-1; D not resolved. The sequence was obtained from a man between 18 and 35 years old who had recovered from COVID-19. The CDR3 reads CASGLRVVNTEAFF. The CDR3 DNA reads as TGTGCCAGCGGACTCCGGGTCGTTAACACTGAAGCTTTCTTT.